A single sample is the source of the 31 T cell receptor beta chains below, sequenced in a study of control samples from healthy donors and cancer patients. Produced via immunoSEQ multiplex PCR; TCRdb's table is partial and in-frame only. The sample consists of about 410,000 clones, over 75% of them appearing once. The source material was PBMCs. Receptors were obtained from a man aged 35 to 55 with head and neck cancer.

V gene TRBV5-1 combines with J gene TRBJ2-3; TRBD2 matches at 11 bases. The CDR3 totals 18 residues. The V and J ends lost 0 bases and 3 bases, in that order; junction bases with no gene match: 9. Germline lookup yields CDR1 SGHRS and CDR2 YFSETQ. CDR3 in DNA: TGCGCCAGCAGCTTGGGTCTAGCGGGAGGCCTTATGACAGATACGCAGTATTTT. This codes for CASSLGLAGGLMTDTQYF.

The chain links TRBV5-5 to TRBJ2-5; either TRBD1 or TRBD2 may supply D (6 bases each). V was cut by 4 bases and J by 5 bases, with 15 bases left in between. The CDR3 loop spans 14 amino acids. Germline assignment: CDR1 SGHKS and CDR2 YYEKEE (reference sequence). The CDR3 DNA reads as TGTGCCAGCAGCCTTGGAGGGGGGCAGGAGACCCAGTACTTC. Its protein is CASSLGGGQETQYF. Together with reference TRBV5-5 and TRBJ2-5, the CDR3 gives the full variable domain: DAGVTQSPTHLIKTRGQQVTLRCSPISGHKSVSWYQQVLGQGPQFIFQYYEKEERGRGNFPDRFSARQFPNYSSELNVNALLLGDSALYLCASSLGGGQETQYFGPGTRLLVL.

The CDR3 spells CASSFQNYGYTF. For the CDR3, the DNA is TGTGCCAGCAGCTTCCAAAACTATGGCTACACCTTC. This sequence joins TRBV7-9 and TRBJ1-2; no clear D gene. The germline CDR1 and CDR2 sequences are SEHNR and FQNEAQ (reference sequence). The CDR3 sequence is 12 residues long. V lost 3 bases and J lost 2, with 4 bases in between. Full variable domain (rest looked up from reference TRBV7-9 and TRBJ1-2): DTGVSQNPRHKITKRGQNVTFRCDPISEHNRLYWYRQTLGQGPEFLTYFQNEAQLEKSRLLSDRFSAERPKGSFSTLEIQRTEQGDSAMYLCASSFQNYGYTFGSGTRLTVV.

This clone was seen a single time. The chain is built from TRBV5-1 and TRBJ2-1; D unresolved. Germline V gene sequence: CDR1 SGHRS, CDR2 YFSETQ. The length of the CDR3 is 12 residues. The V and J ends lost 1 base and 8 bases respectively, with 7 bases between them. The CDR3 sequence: CASSLPADEQFF. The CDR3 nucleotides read TGCGCCAGCAGCTTGCCTGCCGATGAGCAGTTCTTC. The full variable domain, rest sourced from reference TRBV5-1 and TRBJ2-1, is KAGVTQTPRYLIKTRGQQVTLSCSPISGHRSVSWYQQTPGQGLQFLFEYFSETQRNKGNFPGRFSGRQFSNSRSEMNVSTLELGDSALYLCASSLPADEQFFGPGTRLTVL.

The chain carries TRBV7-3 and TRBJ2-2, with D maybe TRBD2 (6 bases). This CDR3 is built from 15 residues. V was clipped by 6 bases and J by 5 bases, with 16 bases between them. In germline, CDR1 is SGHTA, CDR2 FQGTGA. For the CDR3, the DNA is TGTGCCAGCAGGGCGGGACTTGGGGAAACCGGGGAGCTGTTTTTT. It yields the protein CASRAGLGETGELFF.

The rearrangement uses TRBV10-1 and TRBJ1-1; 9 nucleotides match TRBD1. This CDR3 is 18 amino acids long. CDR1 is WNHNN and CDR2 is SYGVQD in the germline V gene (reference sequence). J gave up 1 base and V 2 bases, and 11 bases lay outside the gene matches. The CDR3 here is CASSETLQGAVGNTEAFF. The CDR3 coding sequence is TGCGCCAGCAGTGAGACATTACAGGGGGCTGTTGGGAACACTGAAGCTTTCTTT.

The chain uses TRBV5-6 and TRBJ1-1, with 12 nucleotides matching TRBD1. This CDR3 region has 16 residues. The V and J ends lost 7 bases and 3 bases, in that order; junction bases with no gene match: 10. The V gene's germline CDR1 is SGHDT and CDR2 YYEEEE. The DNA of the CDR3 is TGTGCCAGCCTCCGGAGGGACAGGGGGCTTCACACTGAAGCTTTCTTT. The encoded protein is CASLRRDRGLHTEAFF.

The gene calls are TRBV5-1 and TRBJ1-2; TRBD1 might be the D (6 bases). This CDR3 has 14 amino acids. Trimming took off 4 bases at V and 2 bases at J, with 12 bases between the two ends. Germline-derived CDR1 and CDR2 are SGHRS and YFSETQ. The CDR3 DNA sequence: TGCGCCAGCAGCCCCGATGGGACAAACTATGGCTACACCTTC. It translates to CASSPDGTNYGYTF. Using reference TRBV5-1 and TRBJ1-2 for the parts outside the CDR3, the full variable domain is KAGVTQTPRYLIKTRGQQVTLSCSPISGHRSVSWYQQTPGQGLQFLFEYFSETQRNKGNFPGRFSGRQFSNSRSEMNVSTLELGDSALYLCASSPDGTNYGYTFGSGTRLTVV.

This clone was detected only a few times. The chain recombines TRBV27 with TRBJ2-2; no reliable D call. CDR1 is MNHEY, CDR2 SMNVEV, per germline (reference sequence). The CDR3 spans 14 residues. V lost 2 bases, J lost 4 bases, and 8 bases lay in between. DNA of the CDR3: TGTGCCAGCAGTTTAAATGTAGGCACCGGGGAGCTGTTTTTT. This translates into CASSLNVGTGELFF.

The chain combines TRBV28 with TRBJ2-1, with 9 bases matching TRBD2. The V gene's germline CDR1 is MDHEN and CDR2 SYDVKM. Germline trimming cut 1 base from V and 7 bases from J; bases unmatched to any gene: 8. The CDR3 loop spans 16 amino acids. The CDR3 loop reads CASSLFPSGIGNEQFF. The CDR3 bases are TGTGCCAGCAGTTTATTCCCTAGCGGGATCGGTAATGAGCAGTTCTTC.

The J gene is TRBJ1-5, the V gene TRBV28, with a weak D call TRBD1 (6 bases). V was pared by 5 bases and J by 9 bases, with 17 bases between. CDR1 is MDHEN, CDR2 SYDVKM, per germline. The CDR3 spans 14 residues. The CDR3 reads CASSPGAEGGPQHF. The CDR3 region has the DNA TGTGCCAGCAGTCCAGGGGCCGAGGGCGGGCCCCAGCATTTT.

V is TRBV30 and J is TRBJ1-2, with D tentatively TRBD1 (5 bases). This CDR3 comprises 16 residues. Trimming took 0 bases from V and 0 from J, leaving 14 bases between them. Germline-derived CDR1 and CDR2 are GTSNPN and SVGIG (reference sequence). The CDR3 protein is CAWSVGERVTNYGYTF. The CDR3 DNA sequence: TGTGCCTGGAGTGTAGGGGAAAGGGTTACTAACTATGGCTACACCTTC. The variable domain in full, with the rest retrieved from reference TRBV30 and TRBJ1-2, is SQTIHQWPATLVQPVGSPLSLECTVEGTSNPNLYWYRQAAGRGLQLLFYSVGIGQISSEVPQNLSASRPQDRQFILSSKKLLLSDSGFYLCAWSVGERVTNYGYTFGSGTRLTVV.

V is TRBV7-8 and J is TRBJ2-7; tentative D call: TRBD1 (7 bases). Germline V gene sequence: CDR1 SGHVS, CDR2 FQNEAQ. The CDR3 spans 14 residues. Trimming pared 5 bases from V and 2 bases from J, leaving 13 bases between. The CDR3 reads CASSRGGGAYEQYF. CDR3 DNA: TGTGCCAGCAGCCGAGGGGGCGGGGCCTACGAGCAGTACTTC.

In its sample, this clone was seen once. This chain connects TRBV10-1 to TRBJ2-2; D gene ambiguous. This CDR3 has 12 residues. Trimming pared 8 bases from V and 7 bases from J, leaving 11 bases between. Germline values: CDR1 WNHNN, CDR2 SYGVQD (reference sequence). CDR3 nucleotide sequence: TGCGCCAGCGGTAACACGGGCGGGGAGCTGTTTTTT. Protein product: CASGNTGGELFF.

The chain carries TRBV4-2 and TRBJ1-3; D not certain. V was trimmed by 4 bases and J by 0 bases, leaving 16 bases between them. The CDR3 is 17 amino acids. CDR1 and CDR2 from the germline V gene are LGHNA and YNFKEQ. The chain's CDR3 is CASSPQFRPDSGNTIYF. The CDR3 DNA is TGTGCCAGCAGCCCCCAGTTTAGGCCCGACTCTGGAAACACCATATATTTT.

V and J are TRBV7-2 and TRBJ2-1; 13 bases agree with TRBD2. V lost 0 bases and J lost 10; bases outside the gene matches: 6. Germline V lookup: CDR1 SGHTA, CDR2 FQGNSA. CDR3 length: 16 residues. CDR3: CASSLAATSGGKEQFF. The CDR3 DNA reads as TGTGCCAGCAGCTTAGCGGCGACTAGCGGGGGGAAGGAGCAGTTCTTC.

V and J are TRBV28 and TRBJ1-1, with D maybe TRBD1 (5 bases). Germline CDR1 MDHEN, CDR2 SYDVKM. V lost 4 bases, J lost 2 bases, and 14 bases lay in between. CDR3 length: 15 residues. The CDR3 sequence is CASSSPGRTNTEAFF. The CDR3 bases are TGTGCCAGCAGTTCACCGGGACGCACAAACACTGAAGCTTTCTTT.

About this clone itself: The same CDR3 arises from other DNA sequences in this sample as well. The CDR3 DNA sequence: TGTGCCAGCTCACCGGGGAATCAGCCCCAGCATTTT. This encodes CASSPGNQPQHF. The chain combines TRBV18 with TRBJ1-5; no reliable D call. The CDR3 is 12 amino acids. V was cut by 3 bases and J by 4 bases, with 4 bases left in between. Germline-derived CDR1 and CDR2 are KGHSH and LQKENI.

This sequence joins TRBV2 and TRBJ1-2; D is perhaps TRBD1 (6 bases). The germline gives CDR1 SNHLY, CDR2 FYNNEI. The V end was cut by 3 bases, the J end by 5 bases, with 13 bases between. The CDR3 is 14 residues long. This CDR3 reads CASSDWGANYGYTF. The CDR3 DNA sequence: TGTGCCAGCAGTGATTGGGGGGCGAATTATGGCTACACCTTC. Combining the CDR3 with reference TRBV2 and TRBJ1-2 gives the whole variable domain EPEVTQTPSHQVTQMGQEVILRCVPISNHLYFYWYRQILGQKVEFLVSFYNNEISEKSEIFDDQFSVERPDGSNFTLKIRSTKLEDSAMYFCASSDWGANYGYTFGSGTRLTVV.

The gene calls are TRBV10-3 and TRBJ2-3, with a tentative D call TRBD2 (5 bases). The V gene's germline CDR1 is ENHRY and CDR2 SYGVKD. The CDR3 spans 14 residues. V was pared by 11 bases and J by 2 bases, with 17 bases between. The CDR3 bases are TGTGCCTCCAAAAGGGAGCTACTCACAGATACGCAGTATTTT. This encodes CASKRELLTDTQYF.

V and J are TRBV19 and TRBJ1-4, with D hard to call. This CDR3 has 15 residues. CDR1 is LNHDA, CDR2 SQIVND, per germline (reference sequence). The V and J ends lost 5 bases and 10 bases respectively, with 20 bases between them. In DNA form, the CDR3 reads TGTGCCAGTAGTCCCGCCCCCGCCGGGCAAGGAAAACTGTTTTTT. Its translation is CASSPAPAGQGKLFF.

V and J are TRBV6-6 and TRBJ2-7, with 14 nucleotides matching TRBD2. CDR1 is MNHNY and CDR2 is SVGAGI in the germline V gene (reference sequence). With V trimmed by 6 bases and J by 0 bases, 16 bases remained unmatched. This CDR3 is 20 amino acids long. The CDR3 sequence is CASSRSLLGLAGGSSYEQYF. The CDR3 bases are TGTGCCAGCAGCCGAAGCCTTCTTGGACTAGCGGGAGGAAGCTCCTACGAGCAGTACTTC.

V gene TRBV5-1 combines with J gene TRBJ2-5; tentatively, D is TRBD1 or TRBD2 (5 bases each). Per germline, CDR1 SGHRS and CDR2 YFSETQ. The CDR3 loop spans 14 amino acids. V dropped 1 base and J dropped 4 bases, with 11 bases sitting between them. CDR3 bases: TGCGCCAGCAGCTTGAGAACGGGGCTAGAGACCCAGTACTTC. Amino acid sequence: CASSLRTGLETQYF. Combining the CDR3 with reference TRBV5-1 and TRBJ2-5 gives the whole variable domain KAGVTQTPRYLIKTRGQQVTLSCSPISGHRSVSWYQQTPGQGLQFLFEYFSETQRNKGNFPGRFSGRQFSNSRSEMNVSTLELGDSALYLCASSLRTGLETQYFGPGTRLLVL.

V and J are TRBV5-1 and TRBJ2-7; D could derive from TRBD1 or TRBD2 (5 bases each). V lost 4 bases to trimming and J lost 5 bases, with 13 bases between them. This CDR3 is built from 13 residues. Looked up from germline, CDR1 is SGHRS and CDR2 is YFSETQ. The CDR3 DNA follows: TGCGCCAGCAGCCCTGGGGGTAGGGACGAGCAGTACTTC. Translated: CASSPGGRDEQYF.

Here the CDR3 DNA reads TGTGCCAGCAAACCAGGGGGGGGAAATTCACCCCTCCACTTT. Residues: CASKPGGGNSPLHF. The rearrangement joins TRBV28 to TRBJ1-6; TRBD1 matches at 7 bases. CDR1 and CDR2 from the germline V gene are MDHEN and SYDVKM. This CDR3 spans 14 amino acids. V gave up 7 bases and J gave up 7 bases; unmatched junction bases: 7.

DNA for the CDR3: TGTGCCAGCAGTTACTCGCCGGGACAGCGCTCTGGAAACACCATATATTTT. Protein product: CASSYSPGQRSGNTIYF. This chain uses TRBV6-2 or TRBV6-3 with TRBJ1-3; the match to TRBD1 covers 7 bases. This CDR3 spans 17 amino acids. Trimming removed 0 bases from V and 0 bases from J; junction bases left unmatched: 5. CDR1 is MNHEY and CDR2 is SVGEGT in the germline V gene.

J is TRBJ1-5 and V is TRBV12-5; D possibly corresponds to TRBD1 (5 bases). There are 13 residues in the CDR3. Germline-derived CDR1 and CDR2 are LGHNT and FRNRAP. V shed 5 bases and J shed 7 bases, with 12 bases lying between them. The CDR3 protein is CASGPQDIQPQHF. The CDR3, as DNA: TGTGCTAGTGGTCCACAGGATATCCAGCCCCAGCATTTT.

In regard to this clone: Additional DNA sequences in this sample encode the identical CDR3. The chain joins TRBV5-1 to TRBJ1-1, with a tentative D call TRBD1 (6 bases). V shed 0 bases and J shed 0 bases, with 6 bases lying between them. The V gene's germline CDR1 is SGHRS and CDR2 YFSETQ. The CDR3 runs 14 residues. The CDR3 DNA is TGCGCCAGCAGCTTGGGGGGGCTGAACACTGAAGCTTTCTTT. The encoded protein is CASSLGGLNTEAFF.

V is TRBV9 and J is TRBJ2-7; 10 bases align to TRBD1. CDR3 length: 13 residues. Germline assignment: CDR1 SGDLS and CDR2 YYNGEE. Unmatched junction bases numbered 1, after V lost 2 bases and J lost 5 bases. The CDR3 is CASSVGQGDEQYF. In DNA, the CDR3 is TGTGCCAGCAGCGTTGGACAGGGGGACGAGCAGTACTTC.

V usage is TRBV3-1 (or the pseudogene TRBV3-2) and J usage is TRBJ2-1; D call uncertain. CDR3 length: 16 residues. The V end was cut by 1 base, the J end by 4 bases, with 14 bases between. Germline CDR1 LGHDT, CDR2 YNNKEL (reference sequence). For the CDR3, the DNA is TGTGCCAGCAGCCAAGTGAAGACCGCTAGGTACAATGAGCAGTTCTTC. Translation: CASSQVKTARYNEQFF.

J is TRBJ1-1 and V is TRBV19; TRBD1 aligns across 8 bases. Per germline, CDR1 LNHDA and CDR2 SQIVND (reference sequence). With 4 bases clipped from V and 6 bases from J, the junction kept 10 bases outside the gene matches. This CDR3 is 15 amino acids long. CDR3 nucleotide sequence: TGTGCCAGTAGTACGGTCCGGGACAGGAAAGCTGAAGCTTTCTTT. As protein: CASSTVRDRKAEAFF.